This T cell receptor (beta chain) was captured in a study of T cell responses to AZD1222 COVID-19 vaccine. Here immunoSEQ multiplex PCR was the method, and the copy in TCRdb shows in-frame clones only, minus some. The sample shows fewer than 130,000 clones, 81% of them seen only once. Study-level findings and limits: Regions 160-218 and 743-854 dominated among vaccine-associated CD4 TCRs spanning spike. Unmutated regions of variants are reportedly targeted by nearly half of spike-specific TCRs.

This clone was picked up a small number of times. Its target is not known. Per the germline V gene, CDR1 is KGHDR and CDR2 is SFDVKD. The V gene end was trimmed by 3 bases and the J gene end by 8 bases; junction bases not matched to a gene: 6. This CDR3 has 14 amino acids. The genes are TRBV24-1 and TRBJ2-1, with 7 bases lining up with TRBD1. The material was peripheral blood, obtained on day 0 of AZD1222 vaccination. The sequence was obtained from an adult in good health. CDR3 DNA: TGTGCCACCAGTGATCCGACAGGGCTCCATGAGCAGTTCTTC. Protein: CATSDPTGLHEQFF.